The T cell receptor (beta chain) under discussion was sequenced for a study of blood T cell repertoires in COVID-19. Study-wide context: Donors in the United States, Italy and Spain gave samples during acute or convalescent COVID-19. Sources were T cells, B-cell-depleted T cells, or PBMCs; the material itself was cDNA or gDNA.

Study processing details: Counts of nucleated cells, estimated from reference gene primer amplification, were obtained. The method was immunoSEQ multiplex PCR; TCRdb's version includes in-frame clones alone and lacks a portion of them. V and J calls and clone size are copied from that table; D and trimming were computed from the DNA. The sample contains 200,000 to 250,000 clones, roughly 85% of which appear only once. This receptor was obtained from a man aged 18 to 30 with active or convalescent COVID-19. The material sequenced was peripheral blood.

CDR3 residues: CASSQVLRNTGELFF. Written as DNA, the CDR3 is TGTGCCAGCAGCCAAGTTTTGCGTAACACCGGGGAGCTGTTTTTT. The genes are TRBV4-2 and TRBJ2-2; no clear D. Germline V gene lookup returns CDR1 LGHNA and CDR2 YNFKEQ. The CDR3 has 15 amino acids. Between the trimmed V and J ends, which lost 1 base and 2 bases, there was a span of 8 bases.